The next 10 T cell receptor beta chains were all read from a single sample in a study of T cells after yellow fever vaccination. TCRdb re-called the 5' RACE reads with MiXCR, one entry per CDR3 protein. The sample records approximately 510,000 distinct CDR3 sequences, 21% being singletons. Sequencing was performed on PBMCs, taken 20 to 25 days after the first yellow fever vaccination. The receptors come from a man aged 18 to 29 who received the YFV17D yellow fever vaccine.

This clonotype was detected only a few times. V is TRBV5-1 and J is TRBJ2-3; a possible D gene is TRBD2 (6 bases). CDR3 length: 16 amino acids. V dropped 0 bases and J dropped 0 bases, with 11 bases sitting between them. CDR1 SGHRS and CDR2 YFSETQ come from the germline V gene. CDR3 DNA sequence: TGCGCCAGCAGCTTGGAGGGGAGGTCTAGCACAGATACGCAGTATTTT. Protein sequence: CASSLEGRSSTDTQYF.

The chain recombines TRBV20-1 with TRBJ2-3; a weak D match, TRBD2 (7 bases). This CDR3 has 15 residues. Trimming took 3 bases from V and 6 from J, leaving 19 bases between them. Germline lookup yields CDR1 DFQATT and CDR2 SNEGSKA (reference sequence). CDR3 amino acids: CSASREGGAPDTQYF. The CDR3 DNA follows: TGCAGTGCTAGTAGAGAGGGGGGGGCCCCCGATACGCAGTATTTT.

This clonotype was found a few times. This chain connects TRBV19 to TRBJ2-5, with D perhaps being TRBD1 or TRBD2 (6 bases each). CDR3 length: 12 amino acids. Trimming removed 5 bases at V and 5 bases at J, with 9 bases between. Germline-derived CDR1 and CDR2 are LNHDA and SQIVND (reference sequence). CDR3 loop: CASSGGPETQYF. CDR3 nucleotide sequence: TGTGCCAGTAGTGGGGGGCCGGAGACCCAGTACTTC. Variable domain in full (rest from reference TRBV19 and TRBJ2-5): DGGITQSPKYLFRKEGQNVTLSCEQNLNHDAMYWYRQDPGQGLRLIYYSQIVNDFQKGDIAEGYSVSREKKESFPLTVTSAQKNPTAFYLCASSGGPETQYFGPGTRLLVL.

The rearrangement uses TRBV15 and TRBJ1-1; TRBD1 matches at 7 bases. V trimming: 1 base; J trimming: 1 base; junction bases outside the gene matches: 6. Germline assignment: CDR1 LNHNV and CDR2 YYDKDF (reference sequence). The CDR3 spans 16 residues. CDR3 amino acids: CATSRGRQGSNTEAFF. DNA of the CDR3: TGTGCCACCAGCAGAGGCAGACAGGGCTCGAACACTGAAGCTTTCTTT. The full variable domain, in which reference TRBV15 and TRBJ1-1 provide the parts outside the CDR3, is DAMVIQNPRYQVTQFGKPVTLSCSQTLNHNVMYWYQQKSSQAPKLLFHYYDKDFNNEADTPDNFQSRRPNTSFCFLDIRSPGLGDTAMYLCATSRGRQGSNTEAFFGQGTRLTVV.

The chain employs TRBV7-3 and TRBJ2-2, with D possibly matching TRBD2 (7 bases). The CDR3 loop spans 16 amino acids. Germline CDR1 SGHTA, CDR2 FQGTGA. Trimming removed 5 bases from V and 5 bases from J, with 18 bases in between. The CDR3 sequence: CASSPRGGIWTGELFF. CDR3 coding DNA: TGTGCCAGCAGCCCAAGGGGGGGCATTTGGACCGGGGAGCTGTTTTTT.

There are many counts of this clonotype. The chain employs TRBV6-6 and TRBJ2-2; tentatively, D is TRBD1 or TRBD2 (6 bases each). Between the trimmed V and J ends, which lost 5 bases and 6 bases, there was a span of 10 bases. CDR1 and CDR2 from the germline V gene are MNHNY and SVGAGI (reference sequence). This CDR3 has 13 amino acids. CDR3 in DNA: TGTGCCAGCAGTCAAGGGGGGCCCGGGGAGCTGTTTTTT. Amino acid sequence: CASSQGGPGELFF.

The chain joins TRBV7-2 to TRBJ2-7, with a tentative D call TRBD1 (6 bases). Germline values: CDR1 SGHTA, CDR2 FQGNSA. The CDR3 runs to 15 residues. Trimming stripped 0 bases from V and 5 bases from J, with 14 bases between. DNA for the CDR3: TGTGCCAGCAGCTTAGCGGGGACAACCGACCACGAGCAGTACTTC. Translating it yields CASSLAGTTDHEQYF.

This chain connects TRBV5-4 to TRBJ2-2; 8 bases are shared with TRBD2. The CDR3 has 14 residues. Germline trimming cut 5 bases from V and 6 bases from J; bases unmatched to any gene: 6. Germline CDR1 SGHNT, CDR2 YYREEE (reference sequence). For the CDR3, the DNA is TGTGCCAGCAGGGGGACTAGTTCCGCCGGGGAGCTGTTTTTT. Translated: CASRGTSSAGELFF.

CDR3 sequence: CAGKGRTRVGQPQHF. CDR3 nucleotides: TGTGCCGGGAAGGGTCGAACTCGGGTCGGTCAGCCCCAGCATTTT. The V and J genes are TRBV5-4 and TRBJ1-5; unclear D gene. Germline-derived CDR1 and CDR2 are SGHNT and YYREEE (reference sequence). There are 15 residues in the CDR3. Trimming left V 10 bases short and J 6 bases short, with 23 bases between. The variable domain in full, completed from reference TRBV5-4 and TRBJ1-5, reads ETGVTQSPTHLIKTRGQQVTLRCSSQSGHNTVSWYQQALGQGPQFIFQYYREEENGRGNFPPRFSGLQFPNYSSELNVNALELDDSALYLCAGKGRTRVGQPQHFGDGTRLSIL.

The chain is built from TRBV5-1 and TRBJ1-1, with D unclear. The V end lost 4 bases, the J end lost 5 bases, and 15 bases lay between the germline ends. Per the germline V gene, CDR1 is SGHRS and CDR2 is YFSETQ. CDR3 size: 14 residues. CDR3 sequence (DNA): TGCGCCAGCAGCCCCGGGCAGACGGGGACTGAAGCTTTCTTT. Encoded protein: CASSPGQTGTEAFF.